The 21 T cell receptor beta chains reported below all come from one sample, sequenced in a study of blood T cell repertoires in COVID-19. Method: immunoSEQ multiplex PCR; TCRdb's copy keeps in-frame clones and lacks some. This sample has around 170,000 clones, with around nine tenths found just once. What was sequenced was peripheral blood. The receptors here all came from a middle-aged man with acute or convalescent COVID-19.

The CDR3 sequence is CASSFRTSGGTGELFF. CDR3 DNA sequence: TGTGCCAGCAGCTTCCGGACTAGCGGGGGCACCGGGGAGCTGTTTTTT. The rearrangement links TRBV11-2 to TRBJ2-2, with 13 bases that match TRBD2. This CDR3 is built from 16 residues. Germline assignment: CDR1 SGHAT and CDR2 FQNNGV. The junction had 2 bases not matched to a gene; V was cut back by 3 bases and J by 4 bases.

CDR3 sequence (DNA): TGTGCCAGCAGTTACTCGAACAGGGGGCCTTACGAGCAGTACGTC. Translated, it gives CASSYSNRGPYEQYV. The rearrangement links TRBV6-6 to TRBJ2-7, with TRBD1 matching 9 bases. Germline values: CDR1 MNHNY, CDR2 SVGAGI (reference sequence). The V segment lost 0 bases and the J segment 4 bases; nucleotides outside the gene matches: 4. This CDR3 has 15 residues.

This clone appeared once. This chain uses TRBV19 with TRBJ1-5; the D gene is possibly TRBD1 (6 bases). The CDR3 is 16 amino acids. The germline V and J ends were trimmed by 6 bases and 7 bases, with 22 bases remaining between them. CDR1 and CDR2 from the germline V gene are LNHDA and SQIVND (reference sequence). The CDR3 DNA reads as TGTGCCAGTAGACCCTCGACCGGGACAATCAGGCAGCCCCAGCATTTT. This codes for CASRPSTGTIRQPQHF. Full variable domain (remainder filled in from reference TRBV19 and TRBJ1-5): DGGITQSPKYLFRKEGQNVTLSCEQNLNHDAMYWYRQDPGQGLRLIYYSQIVNDFQKGDIAEGYSVSREKKESFPLTVTSAQKNPTAFYLCASRPSTGTIRQPQHFGDGTRLSIL.

The chain recombines TRBV19 with TRBJ2-5; D may be TRBD1 (5 bases). The V gene lost 6 bases and the J gene lost 0 bases, with 8 bases spanning the gap. The CDR3 is made up of 13 amino acids. CDR1 is LNHDA and CDR2 is SQIVND in the germline V gene (reference sequence). The CDR3 DNA reads as TGTGCCAGTAGCGGACAACACCAAGAGACCCAGTACTTC. Amino acids: CASSGQHQETQYF.

The chain employs TRBV10-2 and TRBJ1-5; TRBD1 aligns across 12 bases. The length of the CDR3 is 18 residues. The V and J ends lost 4 bases and 2 bases, in that order; junction bases with no gene match: 9. Germline CDR1 WSHSY, CDR2 SAAADI. DNA for the CDR3: TGCGCCAGCAGTGGGGGACAGGGGGCACGTATAGGCAATCAGCCCCAGCATTTT. This translates into CASSGGQGARIGNQPQHF.

The chain is built from TRBV4-1 and TRBJ2-1, with D maybe TRBD1 (6 bases). Germline assignment: CDR1 MGHRA and CDR2 YSYEKL. The CDR3 length is 15 residues. Trimming removed 7 bases from V and 5 bases from J, with 18 bases in between. The CDR3 coding sequence is TGCGCCAGCACCGAGGGACACCTAGACAACAATGAGCAGTTCTTC. As protein: CASTEGHLDNNEQFF.

This chain links TRBV10-3 with TRBJ2-3, with 8 bases that match TRBD2. CDR1 ENHRY and CDR2 SYGVKD come from the germline V gene. The junction had 15 bases not matched to a gene; V was cut back by 3 bases and J by 7 bases. CDR3 length: 17 residues. The CDR3 nucleotides are TGTGCCATCAGTGACCCACGGACGGGAGGGACACAGTATACGCAGTATTTT. The encoded protein is CAISDPRTGGTQYTQYF.

The chain is built from TRBV27 and TRBJ2-5, with D possibly being TRBD2 (6 bases). The CDR3 is 14 residues long. Trimming removed 4 bases from V and 3 bases from J, with 12 bases in between. Germline V CDR1 and CDR2: MNHEY, SMNVEV (reference sequence). CDR3 sequence: CASSWGDGEETQYF. CDR3 nucleotides: TGTGCCAGCAGTTGGGGGGACGGAGAAGAGACCCAGTACTTC.

The gene calls are TRBV6-6 and TRBJ2-5; 9 bases line up with TRBD2. V shed 6 bases and J 3 bases; nucleotides not matched to a gene: 5. Per germline, CDR1 MNHNY and CDR2 SVGAGI (reference sequence). The CDR3 extends over 14 amino acids. The CDR3 loop is CASRRTSAEETQYF. CDR3 nucleotides: TGTGCCAGCAGGAGGACTAGCGCTGAAGAGACCCAGTACTTC.

The gene calls are TRBV27 and TRBJ2-3; 10 nucleotides align to TRBD2. V gave up 5 bases and J gave up 2 bases; unmatched junction bases: 4. The CDR3 consists of 15 residues. The germline gives CDR1 MNHEY, CDR2 SMNVEV (reference sequence). CDR3 amino acids: CASSRTSGNTDTQYF. The CDR3 coding sequence is TGTGCCAGCAGTAGGACTAGCGGAAACACAGATACGCAGTATTTT.

The genes are TRBV7-3 and TRBJ2-5; D unresolved. The germline CDR1 and CDR2 sequences are SGHTA and FQGTGA. This CDR3 region has 13 residues. V was trimmed by 2 bases and J by 2 bases, leaving 6 bases between them. The DNA for the CDR3 is TGTGCCAGCAGCTTAGGGCAGCAAGAGACCCAGTACTTC. It yields the protein CASSLGQQETQYF.

The chain couples TRBV18 to TRBJ1-6, with no clear D. This CDR3 spans 13 amino acids. V lost 2 bases and J 8 bases, leaving 7 bases between the germline ends. Germline CDR1 is KGHSH and CDR2 is LQKENI. The CDR3 spells CASSPVADSPLHF. The CDR3 coding sequence is TGTGCCAGCTCACCAGTGGCAGATTCACCCCTCCACTTT.

The chain uses TRBV29-1 and TRBJ1-5, with a weak D call TRBD1 (5 bases). Trimming stripped 4 bases from V and 4 bases from J, with 11 bases between. The CDR3 spans 13 residues. Germline V gene lookup returns CDR1 SQVTM and CDR2 ANQGSEA. CDR3 protein: CSVATDPNQPQHF. CDR3 nucleotide sequence: TGCAGCGTTGCGACAGATCCAAATCAGCCCCAGCATTTT.

Comment on this clone: In the same sample, other DNA sequences code for this CDR3. The chain recombines TRBV28 with TRBJ1-1; D is unclear. This CDR3 comprises 13 residues. Germline CDR1 MDHEN, CDR2 SYDVKM. Trimming stripped 8 bases from V and 0 bases from J, with 10 bases between. The CDR3 sequence: CASSSYMNTEAFF. The CDR3 DNA is TGTGCCAGCTCGTCGTATATGAACACTGAAGCTTTCTTT. Full variable domain (remainder filled in from reference TRBV28 and TRBJ1-1): DVKVTQSSRYLVKRTGEKVFLECVQDMDHENMFWYRQDPGLGLRLIYFSYDVKMKEKGDIPEGYSVSREKKERFSLILESASTNQTSMYLCASSSYMNTEAFFGQGTRLTVV.

The V call is TRBV5-1, the J call TRBJ2-2, with 8 bases that match TRBD2. The junction had 10 bases not matched to a gene; V was cut back by 6 bases and J by 0 bases. The CDR3 totals 17 residues. Germline V lookup: CDR1 SGHRS, CDR2 YFSETQ. CDR3 sequence reads: CASTPGREAPNTGELFF. The DNA of the CDR3 is TGCGCCAGCACCCCTGGGCGGGAGGCTCCGAACACCGGGGAGCTGTTTTTT.

The chain is built from TRBV7-3 and TRBJ2-2; D uncertain. V gave up 2 bases and J gave up 4 bases, with 8 bases separating them. CDR1 and CDR2 (germline): SGHTA, FQGTGA. This CDR3 spans 14 amino acids. The CDR3 coding sequence is TGTGCCAGCAGCTTATCTTTCGGCACCGGGGAGCTGTTTTTT. Residues: CASSLSFGTGELFF.

This rearrangement joins TRBV19 to TRBJ1-1; no firm D call. The CDR3 has 15 residues. V lost 2 bases and J 3 bases, leaving 13 bases between the germline ends. The germline CDR1 and CDR2 sequences are LNHDA and SQIVND (reference sequence). The CDR3 coding sequence is TGTGCCAGTAGTATAAACGCGGGATTTTACACTGAAGCTTTCTTT. This sequence encodes CASSINAGFYTEAFF.

The V call is TRBV19, the J call TRBJ2-2, with D possibly TRBD1 on 5 matching bases. V lost 6 bases, J lost 2 bases, and 10 bases lay in between. The CDR3 is 14 residues long. Germline CDR1 is LNHDA and CDR2 is SQIVND (reference sequence). The CDR3 DNA reads as TGTGCCAGTAGCTGGACACCTAACACCGGGGAGCTGTTTTTT. Translation gives CASSWTPNTGELFF. Drawing the rest from reference TRBV19 and TRBJ2-2, the complete variable domain is DGGITQSPKYLFRKEGQNVTLSCEQNLNHDAMYWYRQDPGQGLRLIYYSQIVNDFQKGDIAEGYSVSREKKESFPLTVTSAQKNPTAFYLCASSWTPNTGELFFGEGSRLTVL.

This clone has just a few counts. J is TRBJ1-5 and V is TRBV30, with D possibly being TRBD1 (5 bases). The V end was cut by 2 bases, the J end by 5 bases, with 19 bases between. The CDR3 is made up of 16 amino acids. The germline gives CDR1 GTSNPN, CDR2 SVGIG (reference sequence). Here the CDR3 DNA reads TGTGCCTGGAGTATCCCGACAGCCAAGGCCGATCAGCCCCAGCATTTT. Translated, it gives CAWSIPTAKADQPQHF.

The chain couples TRBV25-1 to TRBJ1-4; possibly TRBD1 for D (6 bases). CDR3 size: 17 residues. Germline V gene sequence: CDR1 MGHDK, CDR2 SYGVNS. The V end lost 6 bases, the J end lost 4 bases, and 21 bases lay between the germline ends. The CDR3 is CASRRNREGIYNEKLFF. CDR3 in DNA: TGTGCCAGCAGGAGGAACAGGGAGGGGATATATAATGAAAAACTGTTTTTT.

This clone was found once. This chain's CDR3 is CASSVVLAGRDEQFF. The CDR3 region has the DNA TGTGCCAGCAGCGTAGTCCTAGCGGGAAGGGATGAGCAGTTCTTC. The genes are TRBV9 and TRBJ2-1, with 9 bases matching TRBD2. The CDR3 runs to 15 residues. CDR1 is SGDLS and CDR2 is YYNGEE in the germline V gene. J lost 8 bases, V lost 0 bases, and 6 bases had no gene match.